Following are 21 T cell receptor beta chains from one sample sequenced in a study of a mutant IDH1 vaccine in newly diagnosed glioma. TCRdb keeps only in-frame clones here, not all; method: immunoSEQ multiplex PCR. The table records tens of thousands of clones, 82% of them present only once. Their antigens remain unidentified. As to time point: week 47, end of study. Vaccinated patients received 300 ug of mutant IDH1 20-mer peptide per dose, with topical imiquimod. Sequenced material: PBMCs, taken from a glioma patient whose treatment included an IDH1 peptide vaccine. The receptors originated from a man aged 18 to 35 with glioma. Some clones in this sample may be carry-over from other donors' samples.

This clone was counted only a few times. The V gene is TRBV28, the J gene TRBJ2-5, with D uncertain. The length of the CDR3 is 15 residues. Germline V gene lookup returns CDR1 MDHEN and CDR2 SYDVKM. V shed 8 bases and J shed 2 bases, with 18 bases lying between them. CDR3 region: CASRFEWAGQETQYF. For the CDR3, the DNA is TGTGCCAGCCGGTTCGAATGGGCAGGTCAAGAGACCCAGTACTTC.

CDR3 region: CASSLYPDRVYGYTF. In nucleotides, the CDR3 is TGTGCCAGCAGCTTATACCCGGACAGGGTGTATGGCTACACCTTC. The chain combines TRBV7-8 with TRBJ1-2, with 8 bases aligning to TRBD1. Germline CDR1 SGHVS, CDR2 FQNEAQ. V shed 2 bases and J 5 bases; nucleotides not matched to a gene: 7. There are 15 residues in the CDR3.

V and J are TRBV30 and TRBJ1-2; D gene uncertain. V was pared by 4 bases and J by 1 base, with 7 bases between. This CDR3 has 12 residues. Germline V gives CDR1 GTSNPN, CDR2 SVGIG (reference sequence). The CDR3 spells CAWTGGNYGYTF. CDR3 in DNA: TGTGCCTGGACAGGAGGTAACTATGGCTACACCTTC.

This chain joins TRBV2 and TRBJ1-2, with D unclear. The germline gives CDR1 SNHLY, CDR2 FYNNEI. The V and J ends lost 7 bases and 4 bases respectively, with 16 bases between them. The length of the CDR3 is 14 residues. In DNA form, the CDR3 reads TGTGCCAGCATCCCTAGGGTGGGGTCCTATGGCTACACCTTC. Amino acid sequence: CASIPRVGSYGYTF.

This clone was seen a handful of times. The gene calls are TRBV9 and TRBJ1-4; a weak D match, TRBD1 (6 bases). The CDR3 length is 15 residues. Trimming stripped 3 bases from V and 5 bases from J, with 14 bases between. Germline lookup yields CDR1 SGDLS and CDR2 YYNGEE. The DNA of the CDR3 is TGTGCCAGCAGCGCCCCGGGACAAATGAATGAAAAACTGTTTTTT. Residues: CASSAPGQMNEKLFF.

The CDR3 DNA sequence: TGTGCCAGCAGCCTACACGCGCGGGAAGGCGAAGCTTTCTTT. This translates into CASSLHAREGEAFF. The chain joins TRBV7-2 to TRBJ1-1; D uncertain. The germline V gene has CDR1 SGHTA and CDR2 FQGNSA. This CDR3 comprises 14 residues. Trimming left V 5 bases short and J 8 bases short, with 18 bases between.

This sequence joins TRBV10-3 and TRBJ2-7, with 8 bases that match TRBD1. This CDR3 comprises 12 residues. Germline values: CDR1 ENHRY, CDR2 SYGVKD. The trim removed 8 bases at V and 2 bases at J, leaving 2 bases unmatched. The CDR3 nucleotides read TGTGCCATCGGACAGGGACCCTACGAGCAGTACTTC. Translated: CAIGQGPYEQYF.

The rearrangement joins TRBV9 to TRBJ2-5; D could derive from TRBD1 or TRBD2 (5 bases each). Trimming left V 0 bases short and J 5 bases short, with 14 bases between. Looked up from germline, CDR1 is SGDLS and CDR2 is YYNGEE. The CDR3 sequence is 15 residues long. The CDR3 region is CASSVAGLIAETQYF. The CDR3, as DNA: TGTGCCAGCAGCGTAGCGGGGCTGATCGCGGAGACCCAGTACTTC.

This chain uses TRBV4-2 with TRBJ1-1; D ambiguous. In germline, CDR1 is LGHNA, CDR2 YNFKEQ. Trimming took off 0 bases at V and 6 bases at J, with 8 bases between the two ends. The length of the CDR3 is 13 residues. The CDR3 sequence is CASSQDLWAEAFF. The CDR3 region has the DNA TGTGCCAGCAGCCAAGATCTATGGGCTGAAGCTTTCTTT.

V usage is TRBV28 and J usage is TRBJ2-7; no reliable D call. CDR1 is MDHEN and CDR2 is SYDVKM in the germline V gene. There are 14 residues in the CDR3. With 5 bases removed from V and 1 base from J, the gap between germline ends came to 12 bases. CDR3 DNA sequence: TGTGCCAGCAGTAGGGCCCGGTGGTCCTACGAGCAGTACTTC. As protein: CASSRARWSYEQYF.

This clone was recorded a few times. The DNA of the CDR3 is TGTGCCAGCTCACCACTGGGGGCAACTAATGAAAAACTGTTTTTT. Translating gives CASSPLGATNEKLFF. The chain joins TRBV18 to TRBJ1-4; tentatively, D is TRBD1 (5 bases). The CDR3 loop spans 15 amino acids. Germline assignment: CDR1 KGHSH and CDR2 LQKENI. Trimming cost V 1 base and J 0 bases, with 6 bases left between them.

The chain joins TRBV5-1 to TRBJ2-2, with a tentative D call TRBD2 (5 bases). V gave up 2 bases and J gave up 3 bases, with 11 bases separating them. This CDR3 has 15 amino acids. Per the germline V gene, CDR1 is SGHRS and CDR2 is YFSETQ. The CDR3 spells CASSFSGIYTGELFF. The CDR3 DNA reads as TGCGCCAGCAGCTTCTCCGGGATCTACACCGGGGAGCTGTTTTTT.

There are a few counts of this clone. The V and J genes are TRBV6-5 and TRBJ1-1; D is undetermined. CDR3 length: 15 amino acids. Germline V gene sequence: CDR1 MNHEY, CDR2 SVGAGI. Between the trimmed V and J ends, which lost 6 bases and 1 base, there was a span of 15 bases. CDR3 coding DNA: TGTGCCAGCAGCGATAAATTCACACGGAACACTGAAGCTTTCTTT. Protein: CASSDKFTRNTEAFF.

The chain links TRBV5-4 to TRBJ1-1; 7 nucleotides match TRBD1. Germline lookup yields CDR1 SGHNT and CDR2 YYREEE (reference sequence). The V and J ends lost 5 bases and 6 bases, in that order; junction bases with no gene match: 7. The CDR3 sequence is 13 residues long. CDR3 residues: CASRFAGGPEAFF. Here the CDR3 DNA reads TGTGCCAGCAGGTTCGCAGGGGGGCCTGAAGCTTTCTTT.

The chain joins TRBV29-1 to TRBJ1-2, with D possibly matching TRBD1 (5 bases). V was pared by 3 bases and J by 9 bases, with 20 bases between. Looked up from germline, CDR1 is SQVTM and CDR2 is ANQGSEA. The CDR3 runs 14 residues. The CDR3 loop reads CSVDPPRERGSYTF. CDR3 DNA sequence: TGCAGCGTTGACCCTCCTAGGGAGCGGGGCAGCTACACCTTC.

This clone was found once. This sequence joins TRBV2 and TRBJ1-2; no reliable D call. Germline CDR1 SNHLY, CDR2 FYNNEI. The V gene lost 4 bases and the J gene lost 6 bases, with 15 bases spanning the gap. The CDR3 totals 14 residues. This CDR3 reads CASSVMRERNGYTF. CDR3 bases: TGTGCCAGCAGTGTGATGAGGGAGCGGAATGGCTACACCTTC.

The chain has TRBV5-4 and TRBJ1-1; D remains ambiguous. Between the trimmed V and J ends, which lost 6 bases and 6 bases, there was a span of 15 bases. This CDR3 is built from 13 residues. The germline CDR1 and CDR2 sequences are SGHNT and YYREEE (reference sequence). Here the CDR3 DNA reads TGTGCCAGCACTTACACCGGGAGTGCTGAAGCTTTCTTT. It codes for CASTYTGSAEAFF.

This clone was recorded a few times. The V gene is TRBV28, the J gene TRBJ1-1; 8 bases are a match to TRBD1. CDR3 length equals 15 residues. The V and J ends lost 7 bases and 1 base, in that order; junction bases with no gene match: 8. Per the germline V gene, CDR1 is MDHEN and CDR2 is SYDVKM. The CDR3 region has the DNA TGTGCCAGCAAAGGTAGGACAGGGAGGAACACTGAAGCTTTCTTT. This codes for CASKGRTGRNTEAFF. The complete variable domain, with remaining parts taken from reference TRBV28 and TRBJ1-1, reads DVKVTQSSRYLVKRTGEKVFLECVQDMDHENMFWYRQDPGLGLRLIYFSYDVKMKEKGDIPEGYSVSREKKERFSLILESASTNQTSMYLCASKGRTGRNTEAFFGQGTRLTVV.

The CDR3 nucleotides are TGTGCCAGCAGGCCAACATGGGGCTCCTACGAGCAGTACTTC. It translates to CASRPTWGSYEQYF. The chain joins TRBV27 to TRBJ2-7; D not certain. Trimming took 6 bases from V and 0 from J, leaving 12 bases between them. Germline CDR1 reads MNHEY; CDR2 reads SMNVEV (reference sequence). This CDR3 comprises 14 residues.

The J gene is TRBJ2-7, the V gene TRBV5-1, with D possibly TRBD1 on 5 matching bases. Germline V gene sequence: CDR1 SGHRS, CDR2 YFSETQ. The CDR3 runs 16 residues. V was clipped by 5 bases and J by 2 bases, with 20 bases between them. The CDR3 loop is CASSPGIGVLTYEQYF. The CDR3 nucleotides are TGCGCCAGCAGTCCGGGCATAGGGGTCTTAACCTACGAGCAGTACTTC.

The chain couples TRBV28 to TRBJ1-1, with D hard to call. The length of the CDR3 is 12 residues. The ends were cut back, 1 base at V and 4 bases at J, with 4 bases in the middle. Per germline, CDR1 MDHEN and CDR2 SYDVKM. CDR3 nucleotide sequence: TGTGCCAGCAGTTTATTAACCACTGAAGCTTTCTTT. The encoded protein is CASSLLTTEAFF. The whole variable domain, remainder taken from reference TRBV28 and TRBJ1-1, is DVKVTQSSRYLVKRTGEKVFLECVQDMDHENMFWYRQDPGLGLRLIYFSYDVKMKEKGDIPEGYSVSREKKERFSLILESASTNQTSMYLCASSLLTTEAFFGQGTRLTVV.